This T cell receptor (beta chain) stems from a study of breast tumors, draining lymph nodes, adjacent tissues. Broader study findings: Compared with lymph nodes, tumors were less diverse; compared with nontumor tissue, more.

TCRdb analysed the multiplex PCR reads with MiXCR anew, one entry per CDR3 protein. The sample includes about 32,000 distinct CDR3 sequences, roughly 36% seen only once; the top ten take approximately 10%. On this clonotype itself: Its antigen is undetermined.

Germline V CDR1 and CDR2: SGHRS, YFSETQ. Trimming removed 1 base at V and 1 base at J, with 8 bases between. This CDR3 has 14 amino acids. V and J are TRBV5-1 and TRBJ1-1; D not certain. Sequenced material: breast tumor tissue. The clonotype was recovered from a female donor with breast cancer. Some clones in this sample may be carry-over from other donors' samples. CDR3 nucleotides: TGCGCCAGCAGCTTGTCGATTTCGAACACTGAAGCTTTCTTT. It translates to CASSLSISNTEAFF.